This T cell receptor beta chain was captured in a study of blood T cell repertoires in COVID-19. About the study: Samples taken during acute and convalescent COVID-19 were collected in the United States, Italy and Spain. The cDNA or gDNA used as material had been derived from T cells, B-cell-depleted T cells, or PBMCs.

V lost 5 bases and J lost 3, with 11 bases in between. The germline gives CDR1 MDHEN, CDR2 SYDVKM. The CDR3 is 13 residues long. Under the authors' procedure: Reference gene primers were amplified, and this amplification served to estimate nucleated cell counts. Libraries were prepared by immunoSEQ multiplex PCR; TCRdb keeps only in-frame clonotypes and omits some of them. That table furnishes V, J and clone size, whereas the DNA furnished D and trimming. The data show 300,000 or so clones, about nine tenths seen once. The chain has TRBV28 and TRBJ2-7; tentatively, D is TRBD1 (6 bases). This sequence was found in a man over 45 with active or convalescent COVID-19. The sequenced sample consisted of peripheral blood. The CDR3 DNA sequence: TGTGCCAGCAGTATCGGACAGTTCTACGAGCAGTACTTC. This codes for CASSIGQFYEQYF.